This T cell receptor (beta chain) was obtained from a study of cytomegalovirus exposure and HLA in healthy donors. This clone is a singleton in its sample. The antigen remains undetermined. Germline V gene sequence: CDR1 ENHRY, CDR2 SYGVKD. The CDR3 runs 15 residues. The ends lost 0 bases at V and 9 bases at J; junction bases unmatched: 8. In the PCR, 60 Vbeta and 13 Jbeta primers were used. Clones were read by immunoSEQ multiplex PCR, and TCRdb kept only the in-frame ones, dropping some. This sample has under 250,000 clones, with more than 70% found just once. Study-wide results and caveats: Reportedly, diagnosis of cytomegalovirus status by the classifier showed high specificity and sensitivity.

The specimen sequenced was PBMCs. The chain combines TRBV10-3 with TRBJ2-7, with 10 bases that match TRBD1. This receptor was taken from a human donor in good health. The CDR3 protein is CAISESPGQGSGQYF. CDR3 bases: TGTGCCATCAGTGAGTCACCGGGACAGGGGAGCGGGCAGTACTTC.